This T cell receptor beta chain was obtained from a study of shared clonotypes between healthy human individuals. Background on the study: Per donor, CD8 memory used one plate, CD8 naive used two, CD4 memory used three and CD4 naive used three.

With 6 bases removed from V and 0 bases from J, the gap between germline ends came to 14 bases. The CDR3 extends over 15 amino acids. From germline, CDR1 is MNHEY and CDR2 SMNVEV (reference sequence). Libraries were prepared by immunoSEQ multiplex PCR; TCRdb keeps only in-frame clonotypes and omits some of them. The table has 1.5 million to 2.5 million clones, just under 95% seen once; the top ten hold less than 1.5%. The naive CD8 fraction comprised CD45RO-negative cells positively selected for CCR7 and excluded terminally differentiated effector memory CD45RA+ cells. This clonotype originated in a man between 18 and 35 years old in good health. The chain employs TRBV27 and TRBJ1-1; perhaps TRBD1 as D (6 bases). Sequencing was performed on naive CD8+ T cells sorted from blood. CDR3 amino acids: CASRAGGLMNTEAFF. CDR3 DNA sequence: TGTGCCAGCAGGGCCGGGGGGCTGATGAACACTGAAGCTTTCTTT.